This TCR beta chain is from a study of CD8 T cells in ankylosing spondylitis (dated by TCRdb to about 2017). Turning to the overall study: To find TCR variants linked to disease, the study profiled T cell receptor beta repertoires in ankylosing spondylitis patients and healthy donors. In total, the full study cohort was made up of about 99 healthy donors and 20 to 25 ankylosing spondylitis patients. Peripheral blood was sampled, and synovial fluid was additionally collected from ankylosing spondylitis patients. The paper as a whole reports these results and caveats: Some motif variants had previously been reported in the synovial fluid and blood of reactive arthritis patients, which suggests shared mechanisms of disease initiation. The disease-linked clones showed a CD8+ phenotype and occurred at relatively low frequencies in peripheral blood. Significant enrichment of the disease-linked clones was reported in matched synovial fluid samples from ankylosing spondylitis patients. A TCR beta motif made up of eight highly homologous amino acid variants appeared to be characteristic of blood from ankylosing spondylitis patients.

The reads were generated on an Illumina HiSeq 2500. TCR beta libraries were prepared by quantitative 5'-RACE with molecular barcodes. Per the authors' processing: A new computational method based on a probabilistic model of VDJ rearrangement was used to identify disease-linked TCR variants. The public reads were reprocessed in TCRdb via fastp at Q25 and MiXCR, keeping in-frame beta chains. Under each unique CDR3 protein, matching rows form one entry showing the most common genes and DNA. Clone size and V and J calls follow TCRdb, not the original study. The sample table records 150,000 to 200,000 distinct CDR3 sequences; under 15% of these occur just once. Clones ranked in the top ten supply approximately 11% of the sample. This clonotype was counted between two and nine times. Which antigen it targets is not known. Per-base qualities were not stored, and no clone one base away is much larger. Trimming removed 2 bases from V and 9 bases from J, leaving 8 bases between the germline ends. The germline V gene sets CDR1 to SGHAT and CDR2 to FQNNGV. Its CDR3 holds 12 amino acids, cysteine through phenylalanine. Only the CDR3 DNA stays, 36 bases, in frame from base 1.

The chain is encoded by TRBV11-2 joined to TRBJ1-5, with the D gene uncertain. This TCR derives from a female donor with ankylosing spondylitis or in good health (not recorded which). What was sequenced was blood, either unsorted or a sorted T cell fraction (not recorded which). CDR3 region: CASSLSAGPQHF. The sequenced DNA: TGTGCCAGCAGCTTATCCGCGGGGCCCCAGCATTTT.